This entry concerns a single TCR beta chain. Antigen unknown. This specimen comes from a study of OX40 agonist ivuxolimab in advanced cancers. At the level of the study: The treatment was a fully human IgG2 OX40 agonist, ivuxolimab.

Whole-study results and caveats: Those patients achieving a partial response at 0.1-3.0 mg/kg showed among the lowest clonal expansion. At doses 0.1 to 3.0 mg/kg, CD4+ and CD8+ clones expanded.

Here immunoSEQ multiplex PCR was the method, and the copy in TCRdb shows in-frame clones only, minus some. The sample carries 99,000 or so clones, around 94% recorded once. The V gene end was trimmed by 8 bases and the J gene end by 1 base; junction bases not matched to a gene: 7. The germline CDR1 and CDR2 sequences are MNHEY and SVGAGI. There are 15 residues in the CDR3. Specimen: CD4+ or CD8+ T cells sorted from blood, collected in a trial of the OX40 agonist ivuxolimab. V usage is TRBV6-5 and J usage is TRBJ2-5; the match to TRBD2 covers 10 bases. This clonotype was obtained from an adult with an advanced solid tumor such as melanoma, head and neck, liver or kidney cancer. The CDR3, as DNA: TGTGCCAGCTTGAAAGCGGGGGGGAGCCAAGAGACCCAGTACTTC. Protein sequence: CASLKAGGSQETQYF.